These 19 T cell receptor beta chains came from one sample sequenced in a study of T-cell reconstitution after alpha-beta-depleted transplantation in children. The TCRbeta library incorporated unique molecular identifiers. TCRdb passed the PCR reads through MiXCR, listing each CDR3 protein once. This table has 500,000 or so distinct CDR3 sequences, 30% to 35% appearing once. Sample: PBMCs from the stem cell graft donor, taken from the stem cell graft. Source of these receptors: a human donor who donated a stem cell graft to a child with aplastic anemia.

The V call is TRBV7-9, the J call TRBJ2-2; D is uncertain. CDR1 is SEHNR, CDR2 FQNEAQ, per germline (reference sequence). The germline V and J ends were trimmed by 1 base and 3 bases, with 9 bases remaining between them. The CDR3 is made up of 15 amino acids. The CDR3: CASSLVSSYTGELFF. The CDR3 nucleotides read TGTGCCAGCAGCTTAGTTAGCAGCTACACCGGGGAGCTGTTTTTT. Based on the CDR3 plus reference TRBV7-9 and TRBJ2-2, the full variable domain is DTGVSQNPRHKITKRGQNVTFRCDPISEHNRLYWYRQTLGQGPEFLTYFQNEAQLEKSRLLSDRFSAERPKGSFSTLEIQRTEQGDSAMYLCASSLVSSYTGELFFGEGSRLTVL.

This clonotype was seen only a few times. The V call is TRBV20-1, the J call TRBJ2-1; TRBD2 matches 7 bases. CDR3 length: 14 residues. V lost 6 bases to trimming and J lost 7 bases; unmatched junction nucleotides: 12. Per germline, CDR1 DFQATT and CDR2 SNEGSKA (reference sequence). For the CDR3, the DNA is TGCAGTGCCGAGTCGGGGCGGGAGATTAATGAGCAGTTCTTC. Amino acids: CSAESGREINEQFF.

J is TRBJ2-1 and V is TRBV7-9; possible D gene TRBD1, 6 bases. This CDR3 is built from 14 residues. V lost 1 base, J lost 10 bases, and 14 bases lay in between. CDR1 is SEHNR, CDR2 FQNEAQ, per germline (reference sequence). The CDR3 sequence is CASSLDRVRGEQFF. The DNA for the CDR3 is TGTGCCAGCAGCTTAGACAGGGTCCGGGGAGAGCAGTTCTTC.

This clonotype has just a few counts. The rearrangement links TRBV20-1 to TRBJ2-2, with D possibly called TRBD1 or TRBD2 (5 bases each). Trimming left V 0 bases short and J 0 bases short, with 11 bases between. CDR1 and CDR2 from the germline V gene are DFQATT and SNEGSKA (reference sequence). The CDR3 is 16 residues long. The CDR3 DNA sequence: TGCAGTGCTAGAGATCGGATGGGGGCGAACACCGGGGAGCTGTTTTTT. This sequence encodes CSARDRMGANTGELFF.

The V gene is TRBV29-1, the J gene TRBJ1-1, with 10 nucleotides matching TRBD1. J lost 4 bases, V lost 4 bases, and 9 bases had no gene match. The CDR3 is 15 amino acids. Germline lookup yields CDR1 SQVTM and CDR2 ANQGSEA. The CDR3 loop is CSVAARDRGLTEAFF. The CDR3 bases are TGCAGCGTTGCTGCCCGGGACAGGGGTCTCACTGAAGCTTTCTTT. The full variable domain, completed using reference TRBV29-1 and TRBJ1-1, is SAVISQKPSRDICQRGTSLTIQCQVDSQVTMMFWYRQQPGQSLTLIATANQGSEATYESGFVIDKFPISRPNLTFSTLTVSNMSPEDSSIYLCSVAARDRGLTEAFFGQGTRLTVV.

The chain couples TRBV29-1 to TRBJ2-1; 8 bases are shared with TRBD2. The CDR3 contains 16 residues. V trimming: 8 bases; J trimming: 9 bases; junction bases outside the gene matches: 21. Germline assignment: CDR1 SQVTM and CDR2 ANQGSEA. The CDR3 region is CSHTLYRAGGDGEQFF. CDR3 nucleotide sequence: TGCAGCCATACCTTGTATCGGGCGGGAGGCGACGGTGAGCAGTTCTTC.

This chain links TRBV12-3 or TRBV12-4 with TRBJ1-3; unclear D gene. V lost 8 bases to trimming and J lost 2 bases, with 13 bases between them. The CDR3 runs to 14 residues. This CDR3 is CASLEPGPGNTIYF. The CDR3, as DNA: TGTGCCAGCCTGGAGCCCGGACCTGGAAACACCATATATTTT.

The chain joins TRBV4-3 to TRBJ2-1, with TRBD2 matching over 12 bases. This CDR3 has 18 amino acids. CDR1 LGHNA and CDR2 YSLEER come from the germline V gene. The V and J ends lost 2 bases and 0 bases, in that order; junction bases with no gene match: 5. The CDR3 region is CASSQRTSGMSSYNEQFF. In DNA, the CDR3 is TGCGCCAGCAGCCAACGGACTAGCGGGATGAGCTCCTACAATGAGCAGTTCTTC.

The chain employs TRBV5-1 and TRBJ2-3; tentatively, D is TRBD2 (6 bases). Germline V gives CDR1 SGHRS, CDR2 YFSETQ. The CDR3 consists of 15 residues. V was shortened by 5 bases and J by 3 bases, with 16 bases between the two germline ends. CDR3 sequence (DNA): TGCGCCAGCAGGGGGGGTGACGTTCGAACAGATACGCAGTATTTT. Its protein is CASRGGDVRTDTQYF.

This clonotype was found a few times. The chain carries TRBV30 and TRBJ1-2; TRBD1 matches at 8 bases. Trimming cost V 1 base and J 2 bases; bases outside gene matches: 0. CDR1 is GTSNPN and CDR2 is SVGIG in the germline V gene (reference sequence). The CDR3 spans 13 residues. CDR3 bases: TGTGCCTGGAGTGGACAGGGGAACTATGGCTACACCTTC. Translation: CAWSGQGNYGYTF.

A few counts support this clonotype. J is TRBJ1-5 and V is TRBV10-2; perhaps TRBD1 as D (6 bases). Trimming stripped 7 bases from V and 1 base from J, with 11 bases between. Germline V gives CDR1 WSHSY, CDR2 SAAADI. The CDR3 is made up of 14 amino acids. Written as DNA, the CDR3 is TGCGCCAGCACTAAACAGGGAAGCAATCAGCCCCAGCATTTT. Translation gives CASTKQGSNQPQHF.

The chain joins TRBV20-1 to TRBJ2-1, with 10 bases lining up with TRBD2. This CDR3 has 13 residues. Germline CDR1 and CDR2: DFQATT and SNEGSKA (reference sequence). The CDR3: CSLLAGVSHEQFF. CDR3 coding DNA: TGCAGCTTGCTAGCGGGGGTCTCTCATGAGCAGTTCTTC.

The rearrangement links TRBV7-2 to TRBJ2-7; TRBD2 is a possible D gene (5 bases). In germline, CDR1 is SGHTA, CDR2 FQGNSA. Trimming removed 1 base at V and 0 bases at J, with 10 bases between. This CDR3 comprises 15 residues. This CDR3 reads CASSLGTAVSYEQYF. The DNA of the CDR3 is TGTGCCAGCAGCTTAGGAACAGCGGTCTCCTACGAGCAGTACTTC.

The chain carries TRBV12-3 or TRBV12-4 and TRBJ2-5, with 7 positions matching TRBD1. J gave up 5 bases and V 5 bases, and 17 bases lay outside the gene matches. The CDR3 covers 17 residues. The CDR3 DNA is TGTGCCAGCAGTCCACCTCGAGACAGGGCCACGATGGAGACCCAGTACTTC. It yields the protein CASSPPRDRATMETQYF.

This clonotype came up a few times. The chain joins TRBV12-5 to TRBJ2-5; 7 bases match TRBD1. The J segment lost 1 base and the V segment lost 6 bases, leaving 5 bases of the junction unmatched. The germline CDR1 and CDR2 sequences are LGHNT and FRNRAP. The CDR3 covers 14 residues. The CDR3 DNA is TGTGCTAGTGGGCAGGGGGACAGCCAAGAGACCCAGTACTTC. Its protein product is CASGQGDSQETQYF.

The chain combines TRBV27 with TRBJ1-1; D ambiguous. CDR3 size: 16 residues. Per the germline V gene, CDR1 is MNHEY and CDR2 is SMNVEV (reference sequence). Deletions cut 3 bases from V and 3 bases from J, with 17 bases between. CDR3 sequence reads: CASSFGMPAGDTEAFF. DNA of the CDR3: TGTGCCAGCAGTTTTGGTATGCCGGCAGGCGACACTGAAGCTTTCTTT.

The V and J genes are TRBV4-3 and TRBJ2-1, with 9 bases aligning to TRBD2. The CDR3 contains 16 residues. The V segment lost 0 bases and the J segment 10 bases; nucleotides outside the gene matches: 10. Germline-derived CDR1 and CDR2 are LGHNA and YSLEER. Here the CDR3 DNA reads TGCGCCAGCAGCCAAGATCGGGCGGGAGGGCCAGGGGAGCAGTTCTTC. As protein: CASSQDRAGGPGEQFF.

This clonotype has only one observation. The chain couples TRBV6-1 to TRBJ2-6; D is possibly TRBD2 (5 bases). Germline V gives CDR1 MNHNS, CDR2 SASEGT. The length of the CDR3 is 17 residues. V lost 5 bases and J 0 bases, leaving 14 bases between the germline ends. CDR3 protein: CASSPDGVSSGANVLTF. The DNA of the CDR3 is TGTGCCAGCAGTCCCGACGGGGTCAGCTCTGGGGCCAACGTCCTGACTTTC.

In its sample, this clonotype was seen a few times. The CDR3 DNA sequence: TGTGCCAGCAGTTTATCAACAACCTGGGGAGGGGGGCAGCCCCAGCATTTT. Translating it yields CASSLSTTWGGGQPQHF. The V gene is TRBV12-3 or TRBV12-4, the J gene TRBJ1-5; D is possibly TRBD1 (6 bases). The CDR3 length is 17 residues. The germline V and J ends were trimmed by 2 bases and 7 bases, with 21 bases remaining between them.